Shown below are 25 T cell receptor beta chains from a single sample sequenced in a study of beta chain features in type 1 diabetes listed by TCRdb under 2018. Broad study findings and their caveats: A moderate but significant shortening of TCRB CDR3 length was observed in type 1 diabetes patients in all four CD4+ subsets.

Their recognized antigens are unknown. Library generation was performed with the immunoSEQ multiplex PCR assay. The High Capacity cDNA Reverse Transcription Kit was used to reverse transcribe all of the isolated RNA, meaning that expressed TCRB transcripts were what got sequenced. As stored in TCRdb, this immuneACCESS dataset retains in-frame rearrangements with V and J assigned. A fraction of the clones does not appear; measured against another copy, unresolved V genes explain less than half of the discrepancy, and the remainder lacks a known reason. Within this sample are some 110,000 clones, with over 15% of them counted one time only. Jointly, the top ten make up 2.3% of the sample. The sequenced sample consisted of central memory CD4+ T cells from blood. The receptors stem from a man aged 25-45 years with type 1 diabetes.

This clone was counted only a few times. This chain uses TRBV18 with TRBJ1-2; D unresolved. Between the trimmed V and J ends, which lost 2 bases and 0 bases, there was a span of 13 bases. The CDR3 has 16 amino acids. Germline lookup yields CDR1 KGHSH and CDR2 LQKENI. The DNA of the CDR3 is TGTGCCAGCTCACCAGGGCAGCTTACAGCTAACTATGGCTACACCTTC. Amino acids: CASSPGQLTANYGYTF.

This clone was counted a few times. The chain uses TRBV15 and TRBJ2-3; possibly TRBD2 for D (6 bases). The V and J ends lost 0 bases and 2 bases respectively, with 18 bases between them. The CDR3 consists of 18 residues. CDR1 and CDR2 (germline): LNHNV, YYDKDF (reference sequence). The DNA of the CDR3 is TGTGCCACCAGCAGAGATGAGGAGGGGCGGCACTTCACAGATACGCAGTATTTT. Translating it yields CATSRDEEGRHFTDTQYF.

CDR3 bases: TGCAGCGTTGGGCCCTTAGACTACTACGAGCAGTACTTC. Translation gives CSVGPLDYYEQYF. The chain employs TRBV29-1 and TRBJ2-7; perhaps TRBD2 as D (5 bases). Germline CDR1 reads SQVTM; CDR2 reads ANQGSEA. Trimming took 4 bases from V and 3 from J, leaving 13 bases between them. The CDR3 is 13 residues long.

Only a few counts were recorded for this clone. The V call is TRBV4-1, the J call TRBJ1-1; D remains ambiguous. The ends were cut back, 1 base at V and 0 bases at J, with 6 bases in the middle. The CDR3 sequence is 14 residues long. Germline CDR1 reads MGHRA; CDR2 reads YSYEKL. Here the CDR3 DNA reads TGCGCCAGCAGCCAAGTTACGGTGAACACTGAAGCTTTCTTT. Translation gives CASSQVTVNTEAFF.

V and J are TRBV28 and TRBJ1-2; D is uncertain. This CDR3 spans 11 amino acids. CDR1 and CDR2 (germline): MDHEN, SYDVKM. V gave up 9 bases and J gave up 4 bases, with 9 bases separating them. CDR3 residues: CASKNFYGYTF. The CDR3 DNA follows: TGTGCCAGTAAGAACTTCTATGGCTACACCTTC.

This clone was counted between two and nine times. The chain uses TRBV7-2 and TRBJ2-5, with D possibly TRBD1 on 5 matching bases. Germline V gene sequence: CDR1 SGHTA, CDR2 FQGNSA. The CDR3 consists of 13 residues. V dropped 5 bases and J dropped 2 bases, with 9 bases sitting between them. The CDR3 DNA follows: TGTGCCAGCAGCCTTCGACAGCAAGAGACCCAGTACTTC. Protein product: CASSLRQQETQYF.

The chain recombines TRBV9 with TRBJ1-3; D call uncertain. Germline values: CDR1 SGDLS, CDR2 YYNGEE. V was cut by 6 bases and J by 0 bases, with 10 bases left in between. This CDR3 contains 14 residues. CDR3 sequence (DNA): TGTGCCAGCAATCCCGAGAACTCTGGAAACACCATATATTTT. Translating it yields CASNPENSGNTIYF.

The DNA for the CDR3 is TGTGCCAGCAGTCAACAGGGGCTTCCACCCCTCCACTTT. Translation: CASSQQGLPPLHF. The rearrangement uses TRBV27 and TRBJ1-6; 7 bases fit TRBD1. This CDR3 has 13 residues. CDR1 is MNHEY and CDR2 is SMNVEV in the germline V gene (reference sequence). Trimming removed 5 bases from V and 11 bases from J; junction bases left unmatched: 6.

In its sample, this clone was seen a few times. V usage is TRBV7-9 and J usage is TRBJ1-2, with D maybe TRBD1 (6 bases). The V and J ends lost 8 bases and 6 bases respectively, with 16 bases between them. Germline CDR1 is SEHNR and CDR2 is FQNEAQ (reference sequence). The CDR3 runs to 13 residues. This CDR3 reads CASGSRGINGYTF. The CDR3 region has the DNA TGTGCCAGCGGATCCAGGGGAATCAATGGCTACACCTTC.

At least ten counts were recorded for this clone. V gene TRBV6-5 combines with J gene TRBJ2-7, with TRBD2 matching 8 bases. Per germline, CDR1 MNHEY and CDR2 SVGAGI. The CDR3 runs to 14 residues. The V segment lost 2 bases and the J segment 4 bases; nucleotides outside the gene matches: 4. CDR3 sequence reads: CASSYERGLYEQYF. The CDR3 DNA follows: TGTGCCAGCAGTTACGAGCGGGGGCTGTACGAGCAGTACTTC.

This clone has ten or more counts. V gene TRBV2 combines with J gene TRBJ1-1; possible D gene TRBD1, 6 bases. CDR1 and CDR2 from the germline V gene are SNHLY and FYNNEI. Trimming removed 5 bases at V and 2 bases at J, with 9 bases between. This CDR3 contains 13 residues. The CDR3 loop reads CASSKQGNTEAFF. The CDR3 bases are TGTGCCAGCAGTAAACAGGGTAACACTGAAGCTTTCTTT.

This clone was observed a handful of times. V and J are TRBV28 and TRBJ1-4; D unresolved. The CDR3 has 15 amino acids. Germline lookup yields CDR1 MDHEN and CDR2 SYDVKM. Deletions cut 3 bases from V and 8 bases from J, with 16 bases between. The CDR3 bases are TGTGCCAGCAGTTTCTCCCGCGCGGCCGGCGAAAAACTGTTTTTT. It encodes CASSFSRAAGEKLFF.

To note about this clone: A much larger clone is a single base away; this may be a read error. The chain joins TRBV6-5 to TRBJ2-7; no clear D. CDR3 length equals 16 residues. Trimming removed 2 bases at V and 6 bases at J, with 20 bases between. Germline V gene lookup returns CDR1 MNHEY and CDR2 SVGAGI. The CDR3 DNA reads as TGTGCCAGCAGTTACCAGTATGGACCAGGCATGGCCGAGCAGTACTTC. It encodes CASSYQYGPGMAEQYF.

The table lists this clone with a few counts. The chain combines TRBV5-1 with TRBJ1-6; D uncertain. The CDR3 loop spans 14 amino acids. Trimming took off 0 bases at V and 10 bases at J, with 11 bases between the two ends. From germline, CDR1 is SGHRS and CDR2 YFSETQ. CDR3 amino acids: CASSLEGARSPLHF. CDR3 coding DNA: TGCGCCAGCAGCTTGGAGGGTGCCCGGTCACCCCTCCACTTT.

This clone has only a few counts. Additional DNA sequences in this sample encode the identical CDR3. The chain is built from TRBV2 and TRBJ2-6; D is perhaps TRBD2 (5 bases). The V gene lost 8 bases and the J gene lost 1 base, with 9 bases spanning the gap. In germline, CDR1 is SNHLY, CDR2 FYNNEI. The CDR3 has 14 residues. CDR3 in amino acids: CASGGRSGANVLTF. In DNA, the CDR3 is TGTGCCAGCGGAGGTCGGTCTGGGGCCAACGTCCTGACTTTC.

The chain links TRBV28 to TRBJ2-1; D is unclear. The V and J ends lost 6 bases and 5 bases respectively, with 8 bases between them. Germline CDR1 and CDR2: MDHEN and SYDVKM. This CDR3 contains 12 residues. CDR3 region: CASSLEDNEQFF. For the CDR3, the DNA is TGTGCCAGCAGCTTAGAGGACAATGAGCAGTTCTTC.

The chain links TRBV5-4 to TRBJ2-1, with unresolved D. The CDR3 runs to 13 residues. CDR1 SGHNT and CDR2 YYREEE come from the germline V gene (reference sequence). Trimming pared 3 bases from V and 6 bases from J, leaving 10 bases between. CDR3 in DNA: TGTGCCAGCAGCTCTTGGGCGATCAATGAGCAGTTCTTC. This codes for CASSSWAINEQFF.

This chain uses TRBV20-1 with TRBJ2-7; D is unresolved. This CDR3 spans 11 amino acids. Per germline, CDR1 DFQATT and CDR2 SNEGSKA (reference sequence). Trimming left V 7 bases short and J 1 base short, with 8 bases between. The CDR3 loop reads CSGHSSYEQYF. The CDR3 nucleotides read TGCAGTGGGCACAGTTCCTACGAGCAGTACTTC.

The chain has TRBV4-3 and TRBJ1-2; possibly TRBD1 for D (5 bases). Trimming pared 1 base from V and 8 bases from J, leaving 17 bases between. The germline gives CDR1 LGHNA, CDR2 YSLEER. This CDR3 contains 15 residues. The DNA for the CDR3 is TGCGCCAGCAGCCAAGGTTGGAGGGGCAGCCAGGGCTACACCTTC. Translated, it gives CASSQGWRGSQGYTF.

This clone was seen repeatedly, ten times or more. In DNA form, the CDR3 reads TGCGCCAGCAGCTTAGGACAGGGTATGGGTGAAAAACTGTTTTTT. This sequence encodes CASSLGQGMGEKLFF. The chain recombines TRBV5-1 with TRBJ1-4; 8 positions match TRBD1. Germline trimming cut 2 bases from V and 7 bases from J; bases unmatched to any gene: 7. Germline V lookup: CDR1 SGHRS, CDR2 YFSETQ. The CDR3 is 15 amino acids.

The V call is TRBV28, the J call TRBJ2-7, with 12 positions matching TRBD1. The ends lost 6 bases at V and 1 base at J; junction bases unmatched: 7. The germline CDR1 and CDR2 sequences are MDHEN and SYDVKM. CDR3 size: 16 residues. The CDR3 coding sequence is TGTGCCAGCAGCGCTCCGGGACAGGGGGCTTCCTACGAGCAGTACTTC. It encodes CASSAPGQGASYEQYF.

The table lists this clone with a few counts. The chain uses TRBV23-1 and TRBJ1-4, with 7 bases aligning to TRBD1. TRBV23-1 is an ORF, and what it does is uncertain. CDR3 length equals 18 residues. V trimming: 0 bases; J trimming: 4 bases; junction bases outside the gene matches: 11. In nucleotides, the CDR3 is TGCGCCAGCAGTCAATCGGGCAGACAGGGTCTTGGTAATGAAAAACTGTTTTTT. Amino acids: CASSQSGRQGLGNEKLFF.

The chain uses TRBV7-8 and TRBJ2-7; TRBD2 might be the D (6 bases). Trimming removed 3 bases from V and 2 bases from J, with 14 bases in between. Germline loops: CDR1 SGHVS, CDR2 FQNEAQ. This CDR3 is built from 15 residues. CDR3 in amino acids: CASSFGLAGTYEQYF. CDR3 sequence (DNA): TGTGCCAGCAGCTTTGGACTGGCGGGGACCTACGAGCAGTACTTC.

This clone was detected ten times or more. The CDR3 region has the DNA TGTGCCAGCAGCGCTGGACAGGGGGACTATGGCTACACCTTC. It specifies CASSAGQGDYGYTF. V and J are TRBV9 and TRBJ1-2; TRBD1 matches 10 bases. CDR1 is SGDLS and CDR2 is YYNGEE in the germline V gene. The CDR3 loop spans 14 amino acids. The junction had 2 bases not matched to a gene; V was cut back by 3 bases and J by 3 bases.

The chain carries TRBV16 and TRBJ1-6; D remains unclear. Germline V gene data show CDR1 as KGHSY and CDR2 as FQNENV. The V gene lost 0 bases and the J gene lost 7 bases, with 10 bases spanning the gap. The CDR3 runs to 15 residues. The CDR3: CASSQSGNFNSPLHF. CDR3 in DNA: TGTGCCAGCAGCCAATCGGGGAACTTCAATTCACCCCTCCACTTT.